The rows below give T cell receptor beta chains drawn from one sample of a study of control samples from healthy donors and cancer patients. Assay used: immunoSEQ multiplex PCR; TCRdb lists only in-frame clones, some missing. This repertoire shows about 110,000 clones, less than 95% found once; its top ten account for roughly 4%. The sequenced sample consisted of blood. The source of these receptors is a human donor in good health. The donor label of this sample is uncertain. CDR3s include the opening cysteine and the closing phenylalanine or tryptophan. A D gene is named only where the DNA matches it firmly. Clone size is shown for a subset of rows, as once, few, many or a class of expanded clone.

j_call,cdr3_length,v_call,clone_size,d_call,cdr3_aa,cdr3_nt
TRBJ2-2,15,TRBV2,-,TRBD1,CASRVQGINTGELFF,TGTGCCAGCAGGGTACAGGGGATTAACACCGGGGAGCTGTTTTTT
TRBJ1-1,13,TRBV12-5,-,-,CASGLTGFTEAFF,TGTGCTAGTGGATTGACAGGCTTCACTGAAGCTTTCTTT
TRBJ1-1,15,TRBV7-9,-,-,CASSSTKGKGTEAFF,TGTGCCAGCAGCTCCACGAAGGGGAAGGGCACTGAAGCTTTCTTT
TRBJ1-2,12,TRBV12-3/TRBV12-4,-,TRBD1,CASSGTGRGYTF,TGTGCCAGCAGTGGGACAGGGCGAGGCTACACCTTC
TRBJ2-6,20,TRBV12-5,-,-,CARGWGGRGHLYSGANVLTF,TGTGCTAGGGGCTGGGGGGGCAGGGGACACCTTTACTCTGGGGCCAACGTCCTGACTTTC
TRBJ2-1,14,TRBV19,-,-,CASTRDTLYNEQFF,TGTGCCAGTACCCGGGACACCCTTTACAATGAGCAGTTCTTC
TRBJ2-7,15,TRBV6-5,-,-,CASRGGHFSTYEQYF,TGTGCCAGCAGGGGCGGACACTTCTCGACCTACGAGCAGTACTTC
TRBJ2-5,17,TRBV27,-,TRBD2,CASRGLAGGVYQETQYF,TGTGCCAGCCGAGGACTAGCGGGGGGCGTGTACCAAGAGACCCAGTACTTC
TRBJ2-1,15,TRBV10-3,-,TRBD1,CAIGGTGGAEDEQFF,TGTGCCATCGGGGGGACAGGGGGCGCGGAAGATGAGCAGTTCTTC
TRBJ2-7,15,TRBV18,-,-,CASSPRGGGRDEQYF,TGTGCCAGCTCACCCCGCGGAGGGGGCCGGGACGAGCAGTACTTC
TRBJ1-3,16,TRBV18,-,TRBD1,CASSPGQDTSGNTIYF,TGTGCCAGCTCACCTGGACAGGATACCTCTGGAAACACCATATATTTT
TRBJ1-3,14,TRBV27,few,-,CASSDSYSGNTIYF,TGTGCCAGCAGTGACAGCTACTCTGGAAACACCATATATTTT
TRBJ1-1,14,TRBV10-2,-,-,CASRWGPQNTEAFF,TGCGCCAGCAGATGGGGCCCACAGAACACTGAAGCTTTCTTT
TRBJ2-6,15,TRBV3-1/TRBV3-2,-,-,CASSPLMAGANVLTF,TGTGCCAGCAGCCCTCTCATGGCCGGGGCCAACGTCCTGACTTTC
TRBJ2-3,12,TRBV2,-,-,CASLRGTDTQYF,TGTGCCAGCCTTCGAGGCACAGATACGCAGTATTTT
TRBJ2-3,14,TRBV5-8,-,-,CASSLGLSTDTQYF,TGTGCCAGCAGTCTGGGACTTAGCACAGATACGCAGTATTTT
TRBJ1-5,14,TRBV19,-,-,CASSLSLTNQPQHF,TGTGCCAGTAGTTTGTCCCTCACTAATCAGCCCCAGCATTTT
TRBJ1-5,13,TRBV27,-,-,CASSLGGSSAQHF,TGTGCCAGCAGTTTGGGGGGAAGCTCGGCCCAGCATTTT
TRBJ2-2,15,TRBV30,-,-,CAWSPRRMNTGELFF,TGTGCCTGGAGTCCCAGACGGATGAACACCGGGGAGCTGTTTTTT
TRBJ1-1,11,TRBV6-5,-,-,CASTVNTEAFF,TGTGCCAGCACCGTGAACACTGAAGCTTTCTTT
TRBJ1-4,15,TRBV10-2,-,-,CASSESGTTNEKLFF,TGCGCCAGCAGTGAGTCGGGAACAACTAATGAAAAACTGTTTTTT
TRBJ2-7,16,TRBV7-9,-,-,CASSLGDGQGGYEQYF,TGTGCCAGCAGCTTAGGCGACGGTCAGGGGGGCTACGAGCAGTACTTC
TRBJ1-2,14,TRBV4-1,-,TRBD1,CASSQTGTGDGYTF,TGCGCCAGCAGCCAAACTGGGACAGGTGATGGCTACACCTTC